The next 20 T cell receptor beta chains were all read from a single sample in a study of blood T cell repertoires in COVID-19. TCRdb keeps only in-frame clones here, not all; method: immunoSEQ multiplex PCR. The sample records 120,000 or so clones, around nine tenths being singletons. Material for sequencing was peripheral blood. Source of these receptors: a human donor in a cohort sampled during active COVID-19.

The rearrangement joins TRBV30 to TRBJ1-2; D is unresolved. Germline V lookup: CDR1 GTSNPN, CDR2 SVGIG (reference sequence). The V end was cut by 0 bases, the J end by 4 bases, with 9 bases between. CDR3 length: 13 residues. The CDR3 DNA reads TGTGCCTGGAGTGTGATAACTCCCTATGGCTACACCTTC. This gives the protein CAWSVITPYGYTF. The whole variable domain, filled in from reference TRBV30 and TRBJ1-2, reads SQTIHQWPATLVQPVGSPLSLECTVEGTSNPNLYWYRQAAGRGLQLLFYSVGIGQISSEVPQNLSASRPQDRQFILSSKKLLLSDSGFYLCAWSVITPYGYTFGSGTRLTVV.

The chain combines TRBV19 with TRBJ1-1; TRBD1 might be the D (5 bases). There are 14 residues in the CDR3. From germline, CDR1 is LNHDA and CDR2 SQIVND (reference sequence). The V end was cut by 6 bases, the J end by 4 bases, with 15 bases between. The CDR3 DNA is TGTGCCAGTAGACCTTGGGGGGATAGCACTGAAGCTTTCTTT. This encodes CASRPWGDSTEAFF.

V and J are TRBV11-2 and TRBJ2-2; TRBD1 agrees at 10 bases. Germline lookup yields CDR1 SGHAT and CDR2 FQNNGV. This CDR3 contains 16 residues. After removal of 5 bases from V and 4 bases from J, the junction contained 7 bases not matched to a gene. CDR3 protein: CASSPRDRGGTGELFF. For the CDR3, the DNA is TGTGCCAGCAGCCCCCGGGACAGGGGAGGCACCGGGGAGCTGTTTTTT.

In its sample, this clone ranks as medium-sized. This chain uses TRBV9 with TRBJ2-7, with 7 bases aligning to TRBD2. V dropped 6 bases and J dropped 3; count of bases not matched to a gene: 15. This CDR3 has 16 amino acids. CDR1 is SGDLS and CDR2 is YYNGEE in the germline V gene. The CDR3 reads CASTRLVERELYEQYF. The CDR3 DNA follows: TGTGCCAGCACCCGTCTCGTAGAGCGGGAACTCTACGAGCAGTACTTC.

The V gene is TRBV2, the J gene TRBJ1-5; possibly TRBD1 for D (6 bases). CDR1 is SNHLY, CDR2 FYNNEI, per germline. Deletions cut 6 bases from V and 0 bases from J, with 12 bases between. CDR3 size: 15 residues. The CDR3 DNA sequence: TGTGCCAGCAGAGAACAGGGTATTAGCAATCAGCCCCAGCATTTT. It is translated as CASREQGISNQPQHF.

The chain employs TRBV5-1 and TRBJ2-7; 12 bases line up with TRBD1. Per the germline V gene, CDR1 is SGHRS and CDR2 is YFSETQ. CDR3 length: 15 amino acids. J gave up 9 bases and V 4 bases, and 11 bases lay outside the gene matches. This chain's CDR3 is CASSLGTGGVGGQYF. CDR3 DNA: TGCGCCAGCAGCCTGGGGACAGGGGGCGTTGGCGGGCAGTACTTC. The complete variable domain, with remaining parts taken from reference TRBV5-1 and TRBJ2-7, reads KAGVTQTPRYLIKTRGQQVTLSCSPISGHRSVSWYQQTPGQGLQFLFEYFSETQRNKGNFPGRFSGRQFSNSRSEMNVSTLELGDSALYLCASSLGTGGVGGQYFGPGTRLTVT.

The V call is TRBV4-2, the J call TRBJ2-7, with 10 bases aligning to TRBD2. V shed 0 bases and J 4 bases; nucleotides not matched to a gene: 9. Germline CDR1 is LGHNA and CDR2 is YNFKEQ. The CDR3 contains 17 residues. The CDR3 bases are TGTGCCAGCAGCCAAGAGACGGGAGCGGGAGGGGCATACGAGCAGTACTTC. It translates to CASSQETGAGGAYEQYF.

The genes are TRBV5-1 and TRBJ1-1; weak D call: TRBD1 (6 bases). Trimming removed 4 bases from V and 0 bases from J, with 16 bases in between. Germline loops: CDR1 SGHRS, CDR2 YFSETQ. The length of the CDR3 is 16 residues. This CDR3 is CASSVAGVSLNTEAFF. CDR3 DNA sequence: TGCGCCAGCAGCGTTGCAGGGGTCTCATTGAACACTGAAGCTTTCTTT.

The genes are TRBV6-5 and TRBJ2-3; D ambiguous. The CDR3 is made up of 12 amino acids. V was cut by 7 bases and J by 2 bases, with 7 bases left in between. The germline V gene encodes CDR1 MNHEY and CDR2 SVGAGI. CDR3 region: CASNLDTDTQYF. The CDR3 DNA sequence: TGTGCCAGCAATTTAGACACAGATACGCAGTATTTT.

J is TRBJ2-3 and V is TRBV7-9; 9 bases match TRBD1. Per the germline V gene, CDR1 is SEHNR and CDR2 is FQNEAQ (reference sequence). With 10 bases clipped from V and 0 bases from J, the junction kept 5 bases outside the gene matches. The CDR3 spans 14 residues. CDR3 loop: CATTGQGSTDTQYF. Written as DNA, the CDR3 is TGTGCCACTACAGGACAGGGGAGCACAGATACGCAGTATTTT.

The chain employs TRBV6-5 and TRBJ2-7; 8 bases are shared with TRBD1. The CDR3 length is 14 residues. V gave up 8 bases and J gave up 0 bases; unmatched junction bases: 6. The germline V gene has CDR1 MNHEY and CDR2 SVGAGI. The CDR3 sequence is CASQGQGFSYEQYF. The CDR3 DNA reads TGTGCCAGCCAAGGACAGGGTTTCTCCTACGAGCAGTACTTC.

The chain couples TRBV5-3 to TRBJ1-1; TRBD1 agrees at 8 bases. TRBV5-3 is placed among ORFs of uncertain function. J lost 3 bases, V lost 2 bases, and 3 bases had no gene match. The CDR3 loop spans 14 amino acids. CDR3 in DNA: TGTGCCAGAAGCTTACAGGGGGAATACACTGAAGCTTTCTTT. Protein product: CARSLQGEYTEAFF.

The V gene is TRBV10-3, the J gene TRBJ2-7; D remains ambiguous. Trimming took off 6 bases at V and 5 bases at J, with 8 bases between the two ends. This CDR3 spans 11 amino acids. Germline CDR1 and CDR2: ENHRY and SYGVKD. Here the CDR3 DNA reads TGTGCCATCAGCCTACAGAACGAGCAGTACTTC. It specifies CAISLQNEQYF.

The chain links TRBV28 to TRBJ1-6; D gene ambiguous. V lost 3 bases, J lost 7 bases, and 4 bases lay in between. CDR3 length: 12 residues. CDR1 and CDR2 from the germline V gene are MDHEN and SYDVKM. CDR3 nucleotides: TGTGCCAGCAGTTTCCAGAATTCACCCCTCCACTTT. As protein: CASSFQNSPLHF.

CDR3 coding DNA: TGCGCCAGCAGCTTGGTCCCTAGCGGGAGTGGAAGCTCCTACAATGAGCAGTTCTTC. It specifies CASSLVPSGSGSSYNEQFF. The chain combines TRBV5-1 with TRBJ2-1; 10 bases agree with TRBD2. CDR3 length equals 19 residues. J was trimmed by 0 bases and V by 0 bases; bases with no gene match: 9. Germline assignment: CDR1 SGHRS and CDR2 YFSETQ.

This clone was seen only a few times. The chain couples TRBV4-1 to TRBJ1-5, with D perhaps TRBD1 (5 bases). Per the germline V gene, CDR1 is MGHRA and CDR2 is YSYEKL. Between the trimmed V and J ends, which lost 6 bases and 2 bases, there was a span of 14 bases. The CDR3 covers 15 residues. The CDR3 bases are TGCGCCAGCAGTGCCCCGGGGGTTGGCAATCAGCCCCAGCATTTT. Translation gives CASSAPGVGNQPQHF.

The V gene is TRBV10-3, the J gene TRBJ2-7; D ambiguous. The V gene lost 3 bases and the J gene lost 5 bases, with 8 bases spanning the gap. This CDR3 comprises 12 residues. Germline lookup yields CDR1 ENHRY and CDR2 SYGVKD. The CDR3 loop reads CAISDASDEQYF. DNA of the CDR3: TGTGCCATCAGTGATGCGAGTGACGAGCAGTACTTC.

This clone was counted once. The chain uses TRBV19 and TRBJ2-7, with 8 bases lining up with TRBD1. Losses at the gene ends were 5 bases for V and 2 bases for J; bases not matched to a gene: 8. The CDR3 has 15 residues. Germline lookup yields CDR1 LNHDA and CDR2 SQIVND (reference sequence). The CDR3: CASSLAGTGAYEQYF. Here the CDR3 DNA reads TGTGCCAGTAGTCTCGCCGGGACAGGAGCCTACGAGCAGTACTTC.

The CDR3 region has the DNA TGTGCCAGCAGCGTAGACGGAAGAGCGGGGGGCCATAAAGATACGCAGTATTTT. Residues: CASSVDGRAGGHKDTQYF. The chain carries TRBV9 and TRBJ2-3, with 9 bases matching TRBD2. The CDR3 contains 18 residues. Trimming at V came to 0 bases and at J to 5 bases, leaving 13 bases not matched to a gene. CDR1 and CDR2 (germline): SGDLS, YYNGEE.

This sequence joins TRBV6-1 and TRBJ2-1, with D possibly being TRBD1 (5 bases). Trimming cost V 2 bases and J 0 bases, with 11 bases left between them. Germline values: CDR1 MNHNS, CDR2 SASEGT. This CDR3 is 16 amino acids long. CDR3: CASSEYFDSSYNEQFF. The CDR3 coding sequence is TGTGCCAGCAGTGAATATTTTGACAGCTCCTACAATGAGCAGTTCTTC.